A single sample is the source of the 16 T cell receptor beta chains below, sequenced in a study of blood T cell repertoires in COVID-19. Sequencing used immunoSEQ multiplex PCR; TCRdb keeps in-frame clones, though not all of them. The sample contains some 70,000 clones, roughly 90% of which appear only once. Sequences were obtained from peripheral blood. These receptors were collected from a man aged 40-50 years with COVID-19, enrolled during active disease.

The CDR3 is CASRPNPGHSGNTIYF. Here the CDR3 DNA reads TGTGCCAGTAGGCCTAATCCGGGACACTCTGGAAACACCATATATTTT. The chain has TRBV19 and TRBJ1-3; D possibly corresponds to TRBD1 (6 bases). With 6 bases removed from V and 0 bases from J, the gap between germline ends came to 15 bases. The CDR3 has 16 amino acids. Germline CDR1 reads LNHDA; CDR2 reads SQIVND (reference sequence).

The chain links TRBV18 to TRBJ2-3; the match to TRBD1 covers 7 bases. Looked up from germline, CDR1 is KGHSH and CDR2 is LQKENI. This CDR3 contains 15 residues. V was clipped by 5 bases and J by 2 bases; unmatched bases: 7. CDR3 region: CASSATGENTDTQYF. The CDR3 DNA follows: TGTGCCAGCTCAGCTACAGGGGAGAACACAGATACGCAGTATTTT.

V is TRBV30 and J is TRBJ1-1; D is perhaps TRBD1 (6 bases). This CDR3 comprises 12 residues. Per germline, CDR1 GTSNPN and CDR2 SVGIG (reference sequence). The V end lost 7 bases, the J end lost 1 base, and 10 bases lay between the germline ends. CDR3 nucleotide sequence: TGTGCCTTGGAGACAGGGAACACTGAAGCTTTCTTT. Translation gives CALETGNTEAFF.

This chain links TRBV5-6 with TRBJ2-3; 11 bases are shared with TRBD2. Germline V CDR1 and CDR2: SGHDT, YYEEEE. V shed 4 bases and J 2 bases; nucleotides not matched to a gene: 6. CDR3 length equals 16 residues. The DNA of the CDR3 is TGTGCCAGCAGCCGCCTAGCGGGGGGCAACACAGATACGCAGTATTTT. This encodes CASSRLAGGNTDTQYF.

The CDR3 reads CASRGTSEGYTF. Here the CDR3 DNA reads TGTGCCAGCAGAGGGACAAGTGAAGGCTACACCTTC. This rearrangement joins TRBV2 to TRBJ1-2, with D perhaps TRBD1 (6 bases). Germline-derived CDR1 and CDR2 are SNHLY and FYNNEI. The ends were cut back, 6 bases at V and 8 bases at J, with 13 bases in the middle. The CDR3 loop spans 12 amino acids.

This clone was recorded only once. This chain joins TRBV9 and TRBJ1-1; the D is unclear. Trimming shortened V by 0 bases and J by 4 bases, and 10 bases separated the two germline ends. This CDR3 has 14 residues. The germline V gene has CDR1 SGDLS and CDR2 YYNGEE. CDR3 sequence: CASSVEAGGTEAFF. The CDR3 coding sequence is TGTGCCAGCAGCGTAGAGGCAGGTGGCACTGAAGCTTTCTTT.

The CDR3 protein is CASSLYEQYF. CDR3 coding DNA: TGTGCCAGCAGCCTTTACGAGCAGTACTTC. V is TRBV2 and J is TRBJ2-7; D unclear. The V end was cut by 6 bases, the J end by 4 bases, with 4 bases between. The V gene's germline CDR1 is SNHLY and CDR2 FYNNEI. The CDR3 loop spans 10 amino acids.

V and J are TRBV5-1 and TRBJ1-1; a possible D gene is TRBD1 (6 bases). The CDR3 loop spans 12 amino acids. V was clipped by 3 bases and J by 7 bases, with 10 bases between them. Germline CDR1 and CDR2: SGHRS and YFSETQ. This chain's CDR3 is CASSSGQFEAFF. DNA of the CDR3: TGCGCCAGCAGCTCCGGACAGTTTGAAGCTTTCTTT.

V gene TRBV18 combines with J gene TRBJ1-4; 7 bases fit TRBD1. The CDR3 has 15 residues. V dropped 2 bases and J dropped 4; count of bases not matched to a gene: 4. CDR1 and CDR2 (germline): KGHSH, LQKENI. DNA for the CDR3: TGTGCCAGCTCACCAGAGAGACAGGGTAATGAAAAACTGTTTTTT. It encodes CASSPERQGNEKLFF.

The CDR3 here is CAYYRGLDSPLHF. CDR3 sequence (DNA): TGTGCCTATTACCGGGGGTTGGATTCACCCCTCCACTTT. The rearrangement joins TRBV30 to TRBJ1-6; possible D gene TRBD1, 5 bases. With 7 bases removed from V and 8 bases from J, the gap between germline ends came to 15 bases. Per germline, CDR1 GTSNPN and CDR2 SVGIG (reference sequence). The CDR3 has 13 residues.

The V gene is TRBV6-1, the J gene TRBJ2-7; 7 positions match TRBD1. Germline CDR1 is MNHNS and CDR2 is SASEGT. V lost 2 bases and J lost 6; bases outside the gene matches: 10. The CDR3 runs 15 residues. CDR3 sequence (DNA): TGTGCCAGCAGTGAACAGGGGACAGTCCCACGCGAGCAGTACTTC. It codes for CASSEQGTVPREQYF.

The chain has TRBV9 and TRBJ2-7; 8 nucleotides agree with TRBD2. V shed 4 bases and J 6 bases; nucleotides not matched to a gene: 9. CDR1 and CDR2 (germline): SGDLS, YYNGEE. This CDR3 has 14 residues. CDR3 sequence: CASSREGGAGEQYF. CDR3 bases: TGTGCCAGCAGCCGGGAGGGGGGGGCCGGCGAGCAGTACTTC.

CDR3 DNA sequence: TGTGCCAGCAGTTTACGGGGAAGGGGCTACACCTTC. As protein: CASSLRGRGYTF. This sequence joins TRBV28 and TRBJ1-2; no firm D call. V dropped 2 bases and J dropped 8 bases, with 9 bases sitting between them. Germline-derived CDR1 and CDR2 are MDHEN and SYDVKM. This CDR3 has 12 residues.

The CDR3 DNA sequence: TGCAGCGTTGCGGGAGGAGGACAGAAACTAGAGACCCAGTACTTC. It codes for CSVAGGGQKLETQYF. V gene TRBV29-1 combines with J gene TRBJ2-5, with TRBD2 as a possible D gene (7 bases). In germline, CDR1 is SQVTM, CDR2 ANQGSEA. This CDR3 has 15 amino acids. V was shortened by 4 bases and J by 4 bases, with 19 bases between the two germline ends.

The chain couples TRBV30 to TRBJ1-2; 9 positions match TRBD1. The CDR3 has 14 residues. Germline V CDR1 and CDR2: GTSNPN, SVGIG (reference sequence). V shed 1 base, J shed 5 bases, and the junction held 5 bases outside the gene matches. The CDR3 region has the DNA TGTGCCTGGAGTGGGACAGGGGTCTATTATGGCTACACCTTC. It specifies CAWSGTGVYYGYTF.

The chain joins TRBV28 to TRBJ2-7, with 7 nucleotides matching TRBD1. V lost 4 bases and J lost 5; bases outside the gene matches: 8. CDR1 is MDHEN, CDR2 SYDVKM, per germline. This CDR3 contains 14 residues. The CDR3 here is CASSSSDRQNEQYF. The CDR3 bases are TGTGCCAGCAGTTCATCGGACAGGCAGAACGAGCAGTACTTC.